This TCR beta chain stems from a study of T cells after yellow fever vaccination. V was cut by 2 bases and J by 0 bases, with 7 bases left in between. This CDR3 has 15 amino acids. Synthesis of TCR cDNA relied on 5'RACE template switching, which attached a universal primer site and UMIs. TCRdb reprocessed the 5' RACE reads via MiXCR and lists one record per CDR3 protein. The sample consists of 300,000 to 350,000 distinct CDR3 sequences, around 4.4% of them appearing once. Study results and limitations: Only a small proportion of the clonotypes turned up in both the CD4 and the CD8 compartments, likely arising from convergent recombination. At approximately 95% for CD4 and around 91% for CD8, most primary-vaccination clones showed up again after the booster. Contaminating bulk clonotypes could be abundant in FACS-sorted repertoires.

On this clonotype: Antigen: not known.

The receptor's source is a man between 18 and 35 years old who received the YFV17D yellow fever vaccine. The chain combines TRBV12-3 or TRBV12-4 with TRBJ2-2; tentatively, D is TRBD1 or TRBD2 (5 bases each). The material was PBMCs, obtained 15 days after the yellow fever booster vaccination. The CDR3 sequence: CASSLWGPNTGELFF. CDR3 bases: TGTGCCAGCAGTTTATGGGGACCGAACACCGGGGAGCTGTTTTTT.